This TCR beta chain appears in the sequencing data of a study of cytotoxic CD8 clonotypes in ibrutinib-treated CLL. This clone was counted only a few times. Germline trimming cut 5 bases from V and 8 bases from J; bases unmatched to any gene: 7. Germline CDR1 SGHVS, CDR2 FQNEAQ. The CDR3 runs to 13 residues. Data came from immunoSEQ multiplex PCR; TCRdb stores just in-frame clones and leaves some out. This repertoire shows about 130,000 clones, 70% to 80% found once; its top ten account for roughly 4.7%. This sequence joins TRBV7-8 and TRBJ1-2; 8 bases line up with TRBD1. The TCR comes from a human donor with chronic lymphocytic leukemia. The specimen was PBMCs, collected after 24 months of ibrutinib treatment. CDR3: CASSPGQGGGYTF. Here the CDR3 DNA reads TGTGCCAGCAGCCCCGGACAGGGAGGCGGCTACACCTTC.